One and the same sample provided the 12 T cell receptor beta chains below, sequenced in a study of T cell responses to AZD1222 COVID-19 vaccine. Profiled with immunoSEQ multiplex PCR; TCRdb holds only in-frame clones, not every one. The sample records some 140,000 clones, more than 80% being singletons. The sequenced sample was peripheral blood, obtained on day 0 of AZD1222 vaccination. The receptors derive from an adult in good health.

The chain is built from TRBV30 and TRBJ1-2; D not certain. The germline V gene has CDR1 GTSNPN and CDR2 SVGIG (reference sequence). There are 14 residues in the CDR3. In DNA, the CDR3 is TGTGCTATTCCCCAGAACCAAAATAACTATGGCTACACCTTC. It is translated as CAIPQNQNNYGYTF.

The rearrangement joins TRBV28 to TRBJ1-6, with D perhaps TRBD1 (6 bases). Germline V gene sequence: CDR1 MDHEN, CDR2 SYDVKM. The CDR3 contains 15 residues. The V end lost 8 bases, the J end lost 10 bases, and 21 bases lay between the germline ends. CDR3 bases: TGTGCCAGCGCCTTCGGGGGGGCAGGTCGATCACCCCTCCACTTT. Its translation is CASAFGGAGRSPLHF.

V gene TRBV28 combines with J gene TRBJ1-2, with unresolved D. Trimming cost V 5 bases and J 0 bases, with 13 bases left between them. Germline assignment: CDR1 MDHEN and CDR2 SYDVKM. This CDR3 has 15 amino acids. DNA for the CDR3: TGTGCCAGCAGTCCCCAGGATAGAGCTAACTATGGCTACACCTTC. Its translation is CASSPQDRANYGYTF.

In its sample, this clone was seen a few times. This rearrangement joins TRBV5-4 to TRBJ1-2, with D hard to call. Trimming pared 0 bases from V and 6 bases from J, leaving 9 bases between. The CDR3 length is 13 residues. Germline values: CDR1 SGHNT, CDR2 YYREEE (reference sequence). This CDR3 is CASSLVGSHGYTF. As DNA, the CDR3 is TGTGCCAGCAGCTTGGTAGGGAGTCATGGCTACACCTTC.

This sequence joins TRBV6-5 and TRBJ1-1; no definite D call. V was cut by 6 bases and J by 2 bases, with 10 bases left in between. The CDR3 extends over 13 amino acids. The V gene's germline CDR1 is MNHEY and CDR2 SVGAGI. CDR3 protein: CASRGPANTEAFF. The CDR3 coding sequence is TGTGCCAGCAGGGGCCCTGCAAACACTGAAGCTTTCTTT.

Here the CDR3 reads CASSLPGTAYGYTF. The CDR3 DNA sequence: TGTGCCAGCAGTTTACCCGGGACAGCCTATGGCTACACCTTC. The chain uses TRBV28 and TRBJ1-2; 7 bases line up with TRBD1. Germline V CDR1 and CDR2: MDHEN, SYDVKM. The CDR3 contains 14 residues. After removal of 2 bases from V and 4 bases from J, the junction contained 4 bases not matched to a gene.

The rearrangement joins TRBV2 to TRBJ2-3; TRBD1 might be the D (6 bases). The germline gives CDR1 SNHLY, CDR2 FYNNEI. This CDR3 is 15 amino acids long. Deletions cut 5 bases from V and 2 bases from J, with 14 bases between. The CDR3 region has the DNA TGTGCCAGCAGTATCGGACAGACTCTCACAGATACGCAGTATTTT. This sequence encodes CASSIGQTLTDTQYF.

The chain carries TRBV30 and TRBJ2-7, with TRBD1 as a possible D gene (6 bases). This CDR3 comprises 12 residues. Trimming took 3 bases from V and 3 from J, leaving 9 bases between them. CDR1 is GTSNPN, CDR2 SVGIG, per germline (reference sequence). The CDR3 DNA reads as TGTGCCTGGAGCTTGGACAGCTACGAGCAGTACTTC. Amino acid sequence: CAWSLDSYEQYF. Full variable domain (missing parts from reference TRBV30 and TRBJ2-7): SQTIHQWPATLVQPVGSPLSLECTVEGTSNPNLYWYRQAAGRGLQLLFYSVGIGQISSEVPQNLSASRPQDRQFILSSKKLLLSDSGFYLCAWSLDSYEQYFGPGTRLTVT.

The CDR3 loop reads CASSTEGAGAEAFF. In DNA, the CDR3 is TGTGCCAGCAGTACAGAGGGCGCGGGGGCTGAAGCTTTCTTT. This chain joins TRBV27 and TRBJ1-1; D may be TRBD1 (5 bases). Germline loops: CDR1 MNHEY, CDR2 SMNVEV (reference sequence). Trimming stripped 5 bases from V and 6 bases from J, with 16 bases between. This CDR3 is 14 amino acids long.

The V call is TRBV28, the J call TRBJ1-5; D is possibly TRBD1 (5 bases). CDR1 and CDR2 from the germline V gene are MDHEN and SYDVKM. This CDR3 has 18 residues. V was cut by 9 bases and J by 0 bases, with 24 bases left in between. The CDR3 nucleotides read TGTGCCAGTTTTTCCGGGACCACGGCCCTATATAGCAATCAGCCCCAGCATTTT. As protein: CASFSGTTALYSNQPQHF.

This clone turned up a few times. V gene TRBV5-8 combines with J gene TRBJ1-4; D is unresolved. The CDR3 contains 11 residues. V was trimmed by 4 bases and J by 12 bases, leaving 10 bases between them. Per germline, CDR1 SGHTS and CDR2 YDEGEE. The CDR3 sequence: CASSAIAQLFF. The CDR3 DNA is TGTGCCAGCAGCGCCATCGCGCAACTGTTTTTT. The whole variable domain, remainder taken from reference TRBV5-8 and TRBJ1-4, is EAGVTQSPTHLIKTRGQQATLRCSPISGHTSVYWYQQALGLGLQFLLWYDEGEERNRGNFPPRFSGRQFPNYSSELNVNALELEDSALYLCASSAIAQLFFGSGTQLSVL.

The J gene is TRBJ1-4, the V gene TRBV5-1, with D unclear. Germline V CDR1 and CDR2: SGHRS, YFSETQ. This CDR3 comprises 14 residues. Trimming removed 4 bases at V and 0 bases at J, with 7 bases between. This CDR3 reads CASSGGTTNEKLFF. The CDR3 nucleotides read TGCGCCAGCAGCGGCGGGACAACTAATGAAAAACTGTTTTTT.